The 18 T cell receptor beta chains in this list originate from one sample, sequenced in a study of CD8 T cells in ankylosing spondylitis. Study-level findings and limits: Eight highly homologous variants made up a TCR beta motif, and this motif appeared characteristic of ankylosing spondylitis blood.

No antigens are known for them. TCRdb re-called the 5' RACE reads with MiXCR, one entry per CDR3 protein. The sample carries over 400,000 distinct CDR3 sequences, around 26% recorded once. The sequencing input was blood, either unsorted or a sorted T cell fraction (not recorded which). These receptor sequences come from a male donor with ankylosing spondylitis.

The chain recombines TRBV12-3 or TRBV12-4 with TRBJ2-1; D uncertain. V lost 3 bases and J 9 bases, leaving 15 bases between the germline ends. The CDR3 totals 14 residues. CDR3 protein: CASSLWTESPEQFF. The CDR3 DNA reads as TGTGCCAGCAGTTTGTGGACCGAATCCCCTGAGCAGTTCTTC.

This clonotype has only one observation. The chain is built from TRBV2 and TRBJ2-5; D not certain. Deletions cut 4 bases from V and 7 bases from J, with 10 bases between. Germline lookup yields CDR1 SNHLY and CDR2 FYNNEI. The CDR3 length is 12 residues. CDR3 in DNA: TGTGCCAGCAGTGCGGCGGACGGGACCCAGTACTTC. It encodes CASSAADGTQYF.

The V call is TRBV19, the J call TRBJ2-2; 13 bases are shared with TRBD2. J gave up 7 bases and V 3 bases, and 5 bases lay outside the gene matches. The CDR3 length is 16 residues. The germline CDR1 and CDR2 sequences are LNHDA and SQIVND (reference sequence). As DNA, the CDR3 is TGTGCCAGTAGTATTGGACTAGCGGGAGTAGTCGGGGAGCTGTTTTTT. Its translation is CASSIGLAGVVGELFF.

This clonotype was observed a handful of times. This chain connects TRBV7-6 to TRBJ2-1; D is unclear. Trimming removed 1 base from V and 5 bases from J, with 12 bases in between. There are 15 residues in the CDR3. Per the germline V gene, CDR1 is SGHVS and CDR2 is FNYEAQ. The CDR3 DNA reads TGTGCCAGCAGCTTAGGTTCAGGTCACGACAATGAGCAGTTCTTC. Translation gives CASSLGSGHDNEQFF.

The chain carries TRBV20-1 and TRBJ1-5; D not certain. Looked up from germline, CDR1 is DFQATT and CDR2 is SNEGSKA (reference sequence). V dropped 4 bases and J dropped 4 bases, with 11 bases sitting between them. CDR3 size: 13 residues. The CDR3 reads CSAKKDDNQPQHF. The CDR3 nucleotides are TGCAGTGCTAAGAAGGATGATAATCAGCCCCAGCATTTT.

This rearrangement joins TRBV18 to TRBJ2-1; D is unclear. The germline V gene encodes CDR1 KGHSH and CDR2 LQKENI. This CDR3 region has 14 residues. V lost 3 bases to trimming and J lost 5 bases, with 11 bases between them. The CDR3 sequence: CASSPLGTNNEQFF. The CDR3, as DNA: TGTGCCAGCTCACCGCTCGGAACCAACAATGAGCAGTTCTTC.

This clonotype has a handful of counts. CDR3 sequence reads: CSASGPSGWRNSPLHF. The CDR3 nucleotides are TGCAGTGCTTCCGGGCCCTCCGGCTGGAGGAATTCACCCCTCCACTTT. V and J are TRBV20-1 and TRBJ1-6; no reliable D call. V lost 5 bases to trimming and J lost 7 bases, with 21 bases between them. Germline assignment: CDR1 DFQATT and CDR2 SNEGSKA (reference sequence). The CDR3 has 16 residues.

The V call is TRBV7-9, the J call TRBJ2-2; D is perhaps TRBD2 (6 bases). CDR1 is SEHNR, CDR2 FQNEAQ, per germline (reference sequence). This CDR3 is 16 amino acids long. The germline V and J ends were trimmed by 1 base and 1 base, with 10 bases remaining between them. CDR3 region: CASSLVGGENTGELFF. CDR3 DNA sequence: TGTGCCAGCAGCTTAGTAGGCGGGGAGAACACCGGGGAGCTGTTTTTT.

This clonotype was counted only a few times. The genes are TRBV5-1 and TRBJ2-2, with 7 bases aligning to TRBD1. J was trimmed by 6 bases and V by 4 bases; bases with no gene match: 6. The CDR3 extends over 14 amino acids. Germline V CDR1 and CDR2: SGHRS, YFSETQ. The CDR3 DNA is TGCGCCAGCAGCCCGGAGACAGGGCCCGGGGAGCTGTTTTTT. This sequence encodes CASSPETGPGELFF.

This chain connects TRBV12-3 or TRBV12-4 to TRBJ2-1; D might be TRBD1 or TRBD2, each matching 5 bases. Trimming cost V 0 bases and J 2 bases, with 14 bases left between them. The CDR3 has 17 residues. CDR3 nucleotide sequence: TGTGCCAGCAGTTTAGCGGGACGGACGGGCGCCTACAATGAGCAGTTCTTC. Protein sequence: CASSLAGRTGAYNEQFF.

V gene TRBV20-1 combines with J gene TRBJ1-6; 7 nucleotides match TRBD1. Germline CDR1 reads DFQATT; CDR2 reads SNEGSKA (reference sequence). Trimming took 5 bases from V and 3 from J; bases not matched to a gene: 4. This CDR3 comprises 14 residues. CDR3 in amino acids: CSALDRSYNSPLHF. The CDR3 nucleotides read TGCAGTGCTTTGGACAGGAGCTATAATTCACCCCTCCACTTT.

The rearrangement joins TRBV28 to TRBJ2-5; D possibly corresponds to TRBD1 (6 bases). Trimming pared 6 bases from V and 1 base from J, leaving 15 bases between. This CDR3 is 15 amino acids long. Germline lookup yields CDR1 MDHEN and CDR2 SYDVKM. The CDR3 region is CASSYVGTTQETQYF. The CDR3 nucleotides read TGTGCCAGCAGCTACGTCGGGACAACCCAAGAGACCCAGTACTTC.

This clonotype has more than one count but fewer than ten. This sequence joins TRBV3-1 and TRBJ1-3; no clear D gene. CDR1 is LGHDT and CDR2 is YNNKEL in the germline V gene (reference sequence). The CDR3 is made up of 16 amino acids. Trimming took off 4 bases at V and 0 bases at J, with 13 bases between the two ends. CDR3 in amino acids: CASSPSDWSSGNTIYF. Here the CDR3 DNA reads TGTGCCAGCAGCCCCTCTGACTGGAGCTCTGGAAACACCATATATTTT.

This clonotype came up a few times. V usage is TRBV20-1 and J usage is TRBJ2-1, with TRBD2 identical over 11 bases. The CDR3 has 12 residues. Germline V gives CDR1 DFQATT, CDR2 SNEGSKA (reference sequence). The CDR3 DNA follows: TGCAGCACTAGCGGGAGCTACAATGAGCAGTTCTTC. This codes for CSTSGSYNEQFF.

This clonotype is medium-sized by share. This chain uses TRBV7-8 with TRBJ2-5; 9 bases match TRBD2. Germline assignment: CDR1 SGHVS and CDR2 FQNEAQ. This CDR3 spans 18 amino acids. The ends lost 1 base at V and 1 base at J; junction bases unmatched: 10. The chain's CDR3 is CASSLGLAERRLQETQYF. The CDR3 nucleotides read TGTGCCAGCAGCTTAGGACTAGCGGAAAGGAGACTCCAAGAGACCCAGTACTTC.

The rearrangement joins TRBV9 to TRBJ2-5; 8 bases align to TRBD2. Germline trimming cut 0 bases from V and 4 bases from J; bases unmatched to any gene: 5. Germline V gene sequence: CDR1 SGDLS, CDR2 YYNGEE. The CDR3 totals 15 residues. CDR3 DNA: TGTGCCAGCAGCGTAGGAGCGGGAGACGGAGAGACCCAGTACTTC. Protein: CASSVGAGDGETQYF.

The chain is built from TRBV6-1 and TRBJ1-5; tentative D call: TRBD1 (5 bases). Per the germline V gene, CDR1 is MNHNS and CDR2 is SASEGT. CDR3 length equals 14 residues. Trimming removed 7 bases from V and 1 base from J, with 11 bases in between. The CDR3 spells CASTEGISNQPQHF. Here the CDR3 DNA reads TGTGCCAGCACTGAGGGGATAAGCAATCAGCCCCAGCATTTT.

The chain carries TRBV30 and TRBJ1-4; D is undetermined. The V gene lost 0 bases and the J gene lost 15 bases, with 14 bases spanning the gap. The CDR3 runs 12 residues. CDR1 is GTSNPN, CDR2 SVGIG, per germline (reference sequence). DNA for the CDR3: TGTGCCTGGAGTGTCCCCGGGTCGAGCGTGTTTTTT. Protein: CAWSVPGSSVFF. Together with reference TRBV30 and TRBJ1-4, the CDR3 gives the full variable domain: SQTIHQWPATLVQPVGSPLSLECTVEGTSNPNLYWYRQAAGRGLQLLFYSVGIGQISSEVPQNLSASRPQDRQFILSSKKLLLSDSGFYLCAWSVPGSSVFFGSGTQLSVL.